This record concerns one TCR beta chain sequence. These data originate in a study of technical replicates of blood from a handful of donors. Produced via immunoSEQ multiplex PCR; TCRdb's table is partial and in-frame only. The table lists 55,000 to 75,000 clones, roughly nine tenths of them singletons, with 3% to 5% in the top ten. Germline loops: CDR1 MGHRA, CDR2 YSYEKL. The V end lost 0 bases, the J end lost 0 bases, and 3 bases lay between the germline ends. This CDR3 is built from 14 residues. This chain joins TRBV4-1 and TRBJ1-5; no clear D. The sequence came from a human donor in good health. Some clones in this sample may be carry-over from other donors' samples. The sequencing input was PBMCs. CDR3 sequence: CASSQDISNQPQHF. The CDR3 DNA reads TGCGCCAGCAGCCAAGATATTAGCAATCAGCCCCAGCATTTT.